A single sample gave rise to the 5 T cell receptor beta chains below, sequenced in a study of T cell changes during pregnancy in multiple sclerosis. Sequencing was performed with immunoSEQ multiplex PCR; in TCRdb, only in-frame clones are kept and a portion is missing. The sample has around 80,000 clones; around 94% are singletons. The sample here was peripheral blood, taken in the second trimester of pregnancy. Receptor source: a female donor in good health, enrolled as a control in a pregnancy study.

In its sample, this clone was seen once. The CDR3 DNA is TGTGCCAGCAGTTTATTTGCTAGCGGAAGCACAGATACGCAGTATTTT. This sequence encodes CASSLFASGSTDTQYF. This chain joins TRBV28 and TRBJ2-3; 7 bases are a match to TRBD2. There are 16 residues in the CDR3. The trim removed 1 base at V and 0 bases at J, leaving 4 bases unmatched. In germline, CDR1 is MDHEN, CDR2 SYDVKM.

This clone appeared once. J is TRBJ2-5 and V is TRBV18; D perhaps matches TRBD2 (6 bases). From germline, CDR1 is KGHSH and CDR2 LQKENI. CDR3 length: 15 amino acids. Trimming left V 4 bases short and J 2 bases short, with 14 bases between. The CDR3 is CASSRGSGAQETQYF. The CDR3 DNA follows: TGTGCCAGCTCACGAGGTAGCGGAGCACAAGAGACCCAGTACTTC. The full variable domain, in which reference TRBV18 and TRBJ2-5 provide the parts outside the CDR3, is NAGVMQNPRHLVRRRGQEARLRCSPMKGHSHVYWYRQLPEEGLKFMVYLQKENIIDESGMPKERFSAEFPKEGPSILRIQQVVRGDSAAYFCASSRGSGAQETQYFGPGTRLLVL.

This rearrangement joins TRBV6-5 to TRBJ2-3; D perhaps matches TRBD1 (6 bases). V was shortened by 2 bases and J by 6 bases, with 9 bases between the two germline ends. The CDR3 runs 13 residues. Looked up from germline, CDR1 is MNHEY and CDR2 is SVGAGI. The CDR3 here is CASSYEGGDTQYF. CDR3 nucleotide sequence: TGTGCCAGCAGTTACGAAGGGGGTGATACGCAGTATTTT.

The chain is built from TRBV28 and TRBJ2-1; 11 positions agree with TRBD2. Looked up from germline, CDR1 is MDHEN and CDR2 is SYDVKM. Trimming cost V 7 bases and J 0 bases; bases outside gene matches: 5. This CDR3 has 16 residues. CDR3 sequence reads: CASIGTSGSSYNEQFF. In DNA form, the CDR3 reads TGTGCCAGCATAGGGACTAGCGGAAGCTCCTACAATGAGCAGTTCTTC.

The chain joins TRBV30 to TRBJ2-7, with TRBD1 identical over 10 bases. Looked up from germline, CDR1 is GTSNPN and CDR2 is SVGIG (reference sequence). The V gene end was trimmed by 6 bases and the J gene end by 4 bases; junction bases not matched to a gene: 6. This CDR3 is built from 13 residues. This chain's CDR3 is CACTGQGFYEQYF. In DNA, the CDR3 is TGTGCCTGTACGGGACAGGGGTTTTACGAGCAGTACTTC. Full variable domain (rest looked up from reference TRBV30 and TRBJ2-7): SQTIHQWPATLVQPVGSPLSLECTVEGTSNPNLYWYRQAAGRGLQLLFYSVGIGQISSEVPQNLSASRPQDRQFILSSKKLLLSDSGFYLCACTGQGFYEQYFGPGTRLTVT.